This T cell receptor beta chain was found in a study of human CD8 memory T cell subsets. This CDR3 comprises 15 residues. Germline V gives CDR1 SGHKS, CDR2 YYEKEE (reference sequence). TCR beta libraries were made by UMI-labeled 5' RACE. One entry per CDR3 protein, without DNA, is what TCRdb gives after re-calling the 5' RACE reads. This table holds some 10,000 distinct CDR3 sequences. This sequence originates from a human donor in good health. This rearrangement joins TRBV5-5 to TRBJ2-5. The sequenced sample was CD8+ stem-like memory T cells (TSCM and TCM) sorted from PBMCs. Stated subset: stem-like memory CD8 T cells (TSTEM), CCR7+ PD-1- TIGIT-. CDR3 sequence: CASSRGPNPQETQYF.